The 15 T cell receptor beta chains reported below all come from one sample, sequenced in a study of identical twins. TCRdb fed the 5' RACE reads into MiXCR, producing one record per CDR3 protein. The sample holds some 440,000 distinct CDR3 sequences; about 24% are singletons and the top ten take about 2.7%. These data were likewise used in another study, on T cells expressing NK-cell markers.

Sequencing input: CD4+ T cells sorted from blood. The source is a woman aged 18 to 35 in good health.

This clonotype was seen a few times. The chain links TRBV18 to TRBJ1-1, with 7 nucleotides matching TRBD1. CDR3 length equals 12 residues. V gave up 3 bases and J gave up 7 bases; unmatched junction bases: 2. CDR1 and CDR2 (germline): KGHSH, LQKENI. In DNA form, the CDR3 reads TGTGCCAGCTCACCCCAGGGGGATGAAGCTTTCTTT. This codes for CASSPQGDEAFF.

V is TRBV7-9 and J is TRBJ2-1; D call uncertain. Germline V gene data show CDR1 as SEHNR and CDR2 as FQNEAQ (reference sequence). This CDR3 has 12 residues. Between the trimmed V and J ends, which lost 5 bases and 9 bases, there was a span of 11 bases. The CDR3 region has the DNA TGTGCCAGCAGCCAACTTTGGAGTGAGCAGTTCTTC. Translating it yields CASSQLWSEQFF.

The sample holds one count of this clonotype. The rearrangement links TRBV11-1 to TRBJ2-2; 9 positions match TRBD2. Germline trimming cut 3 bases from V and 3 bases from J; bases unmatched to any gene: 5. Germline V gives CDR1 SGHAT, CDR2 FQDESV (reference sequence). This CDR3 is 16 amino acids long. The CDR3 is CASSFTAGGYTGELFF. In nucleotides, the CDR3 is TGTGCCAGCAGCTTTACGGCGGGGGGGTACACCGGGGAGCTGTTTTTT. The full variable domain, its missing parts supplied by reference TRBV11-1 and TRBJ2-2, is EAEVAQSPRYKITEKSQAVAFWCDPISGHATLYWYRQILGQGPELLVQFQDESVVDDSQLPKDRFSAERLKGVDSTLKIQPAELGDSAMYLCASSFTAGGYTGELFFGEGSRLTVL.

The chain employs TRBV14 and TRBJ2-5, with unresolved D. The V and J ends lost 1 base and 4 bases respectively, with 10 bases between them. The CDR3 length is 14 residues. Germline lookup yields CDR1 SGHDN and CDR2 FVKESK. CDR3 sequence (DNA): TGTGCCAGCAGCCAAGGGTCTTGGTCAGAGACCCAGTACTTC. Encoded protein: CASSQGSWSETQYF.

This rearrangement joins TRBV5-1 to TRBJ2-6; perhaps D is TRBD1 or TRBD2 (5 bases each). With 4 bases removed from V and 2 bases from J, the gap between germline ends came to 10 bases. CDR1 is SGHRS, CDR2 YFSETQ, per germline. The CDR3 runs to 15 residues. The CDR3 DNA reads TGCGCCAGCAGCCCTCGGGGCACTGGGGCCAACGTCCTGACTTTC. This gives the protein CASSPRGTGANVLTF.

This clonotype was picked up many times. The chain has TRBV10-1 and TRBJ2-7, with D perhaps TRBD1 or TRBD2 (5 bases each). Between the trimmed V and J ends, which lost 1 base and 4 bases, there was a span of 14 bases. The germline V gene has CDR1 WNHNN and CDR2 SYGVQD (reference sequence). This CDR3 contains 15 residues. The CDR3 DNA is TGCGCCAGCAGTGAGTTTTTCGGGGCAGAGTACGAGCAGTACTTC. This encodes CASSEFFGAEYEQYF.

The chain couples TRBV6-5 to TRBJ2-2; no clear D. V dropped 4 bases and J dropped 4 bases, with 10 bases sitting between them. This CDR3 has 14 residues. The germline V gene has CDR1 MNHEY and CDR2 SVGAGI. The CDR3 sequence is CASSFKLGTGELFF. The DNA for the CDR3 is TGTGCCAGCAGTTTCAAACTTGGCACCGGGGAGCTGTTTTTT.

This clonotype has at least ten counts. This chain connects TRBV28 to TRBJ2-7; the D call may be TRBD1 or TRBD2 (6 bases each). Trimming pared 9 bases from V and 0 bases from J, leaving 33 bases between. The CDR3 runs 20 residues. Germline V CDR1 and CDR2: MDHEN, SYDVKM. This chain's CDR3 is CASIPSPGGPRGLTSYEQYF. The CDR3 DNA follows: TGTGCCAGTATACCATCGCCCGGGGGCCCAAGGGGATTAACCTCCTACGAGCAGTACTTC.

A few counts support this clonotype. The chain uses TRBV11-2 and TRBJ2-1; 7 bases agree with TRBD2. The CDR3 has 17 residues. The germline V gene has CDR1 SGHAT and CDR2 FQNNGV. V lost 2 bases and J lost 4; bases outside the gene matches: 11. The CDR3 spells CASSLTFGAGEYNEQFF. The CDR3, as DNA: TGTGCCAGCAGCTTAACGTTCGGGGCGGGGGAGTACAATGAGCAGTTCTTC.

This sequence joins TRBV11-2 and TRBJ2-2; no definite D call. This CDR3 is 13 amino acids long. Looked up from germline, CDR1 is SGHAT and CDR2 is FQNNGV. V lost 3 bases to trimming and J lost 3 bases, with 5 bases between them. CDR3 coding DNA: TGTGCCAGCAGCTTTGATTACACCGGGGAGCTGTTTTTT. Translating gives CASSFDYTGELFF.

This clonotype was observed at least ten times. J is TRBJ1-2 and V is TRBV2, with D possibly being TRBD1 (5 bases). CDR3 size: 12 residues. Trimming left V 6 bases short and J 5 bases short, with 10 bases between. Germline V gene sequence: CDR1 SNHLY, CDR2 FYNNEI. CDR3 in amino acids: CASRGVSYGYTF. The CDR3 DNA sequence: TGTGCCAGCAGGGGGGTATCATATGGCTACACCTTC.

This rearrangement joins TRBV30 to TRBJ1-1; no definite D call. The CDR3 covers 12 residues. Trimming pared 3 bases from V and 1 base from J, leaving 6 bases between. Germline loops: CDR1 GTSNPN, CDR2 SVGIG (reference sequence). The CDR3 loop reads CAWRRRNTEAFF. The DNA for the CDR3 is TGTGCCTGGAGAAGACGGAACACTGAAGCTTTCTTT.

The V and J genes are TRBV5-1 and TRBJ2-7, with 7 bases aligning to TRBD2. Germline V gives CDR1 SGHRS, CDR2 YFSETQ. The CDR3 runs 14 residues. Trimming took 0 bases from V and 1 from J; bases not matched to a gene: 1. The CDR3 reads CASSLGTRSYEQYF. The CDR3 region has the DNA TGCGCCAGCAGCTTGGGGACTAGATCCTACGAGCAGTACTTC.

The genes are TRBV20-1 and TRBJ2-1; 10 nucleotides align to TRBD2. The V gene's germline CDR1 is DFQATT and CDR2 SNEGSKA (reference sequence). V was clipped by 2 bases and J by 5 bases; unmatched bases: 9. The CDR3 spans 16 residues. CDR3 region: CSARNPLAGVNNEQFF. The CDR3 DNA reads TGCAGTGCTAGAAACCCCCTAGCGGGAGTAAACAATGAGCAGTTCTTC.

V usage is TRBV15 and J usage is TRBJ2-5; 7 nucleotides align to TRBD2. The CDR3 length is 16 residues. J lost 1 base, V lost 2 bases, and 7 bases had no gene match. Looked up from germline, CDR1 is LNHNV and CDR2 is YYDKDF (reference sequence). This CDR3 is CATSRTAGERQETQYF. The CDR3 region has the DNA TGTGCCACCAGCAGAACGGCGGGAGAACGCCAAGAGACCCAGTACTTC.